The next 9 T cell receptor beta chains were all read from a single sample in a study of T cell changes during pregnancy in multiple sclerosis. The protocol was immunoSEQ multiplex PCR, while the TCRdb copy is restricted to in-frame clones and leaves out a portion. The profile shows roughly 100,000 clones, 92% of them singletons. Sequencing used peripheral blood, obtained after pregnancy. These receptors came from a female donor with multiple sclerosis, enrolled in a pregnancy study.

The genes are TRBV5-1 and TRBJ2-1; TRBD1 matches 7 bases. The junction had 4 bases not matched to a gene; V was cut back by 0 bases and J by 4 bases. The CDR3 runs 15 residues. Per germline, CDR1 SGHRS and CDR2 YFSETQ. The CDR3 DNA is TGCGCCAGCAGCTTGGAGGACAGGAGTTACAATGAGCAGTTCTTC. Its protein product is CASSLEDRSYNEQFF. Using reference TRBV5-1 and TRBJ2-1 for the parts outside the CDR3, the full variable domain is KAGVTQTPRYLIKTRGQQVTLSCSPISGHRSVSWYQQTPGQGLQFLFEYFSETQRNKGNFPGRFSGRQFSNSRSEMNVSTLELGDSALYLCASSLEDRSYNEQFFGPGTRLTVL.

The chain is built from TRBV7-2 and TRBJ2-7; TRBD2 agrees at 8 bases. CDR1 is SGHTA and CDR2 is FQGNSA in the germline V gene. There are 16 residues in the CDR3. V lost 2 bases and J lost 4; bases outside the gene matches: 10. The CDR3 region has the DNA TGTGCCAGCAGCTTAACAATCGGGGGGGCCAGGTACGAGCAGTACTTC. Protein: CASSLTIGGARYEQYF.

This rearrangement joins TRBV19 to TRBJ2-2; the D gene is possibly TRBD2 (6 bases). The ends were cut back, 8 bases at V and 2 bases at J, with 12 bases in the middle. This CDR3 has 14 amino acids. The germline gives CDR1 LNHDA, CDR2 SQIVND (reference sequence). CDR3 nucleotide sequence: TGTGCCAGTGTTGGGACTTTCAACACCGGGGAGCTGTTTTTT. Protein sequence: CASVGTFNTGELFF. Complete variable domain (other parts from reference TRBV19 and TRBJ2-2): DGGITQSPKYLFRKEGQNVTLSCEQNLNHDAMYWYRQDPGQGLRLIYYSQIVNDFQKGDIAEGYSVSREKKESFPLTVTSAQKNPTAFYLCASVGTFNTGELFFGEGSRLTVL.

V and J are TRBV19 and TRBJ1-1; D is ambiguous. This CDR3 is built from 12 residues. Trimming shortened V by 3 bases and J by 1 base, and 3 bases separated the two germline ends. CDR1 is LNHDA, CDR2 SQIVND, per germline (reference sequence). The CDR3 loop reads CASSIRNTEAFF. DNA of the CDR3: TGTGCCAGTAGTATCCGGAACACTGAAGCTTTCTTT.

V and J are TRBV5-4 and TRBJ2-2; TRBD2 might be the D (5 bases). Germline-derived CDR1 and CDR2 are SGHNT and YYREEE (reference sequence). Trimming cost V 2 bases and J 7 bases, with 6 bases left between them. The CDR3 sequence is 12 residues long. CDR3 region: CASSFAGGELFF. CDR3 nucleotide sequence: TGTGCCAGCAGCTTCGCGGGCGGGGAGCTGTTTTTT.

This sequence joins TRBV7-9 and TRBJ1-1; the D gene is possibly TRBD1 (5 bases). Germline V gene lookup returns CDR1 SEHNR and CDR2 FQNEAQ (reference sequence). CDR3 size: 14 residues. Trimming took 3 bases from V and 5 from J, leaving 13 bases between them. As DNA, the CDR3 is TGTGCCAGCAGCTTTCAAGGCAGGGTGACTGAAGCTTTCTTT. As protein: CASSFQGRVTEAFF.

The chain employs TRBV9 and TRBJ2-2; 8 bases are shared with TRBD2. The V gene's germline CDR1 is SGDLS and CDR2 YYNGEE. V lost 3 bases, J lost 3 bases, and 7 bases stayed unmatched. This CDR3 contains 16 residues. Here the CDR3 DNA reads TGTGCCAGCAGCGAGGAACGGGGGGGCGACACCGGGGAGCTGTTTTTT. It translates to CASSEERGGDTGELFF.

This clone showed up just once. The V call is TRBV7-3, the J call TRBJ2-1; 12 bases fit TRBD2. Germline loops: CDR1 SGHTA, CDR2 FQGTGA. J lost 10 bases, V lost 4 bases, and 11 bases had no gene match. This CDR3 is 16 amino acids long. CDR3 sequence (DNA): TGTGCCAGCAGCTCGAATCGACTAGCGGGAGCTCGGGAGCAGTTCTTC. Encoded protein: CASSSNRLAGAREQFF.

V usage is TRBV28 and J usage is TRBJ1-1, with 8 positions matching TRBD1. The CDR3 runs 14 residues. Germline CDR1 MDHEN, CDR2 SYDVKM. After removal of 5 bases from V and 3 bases from J, the junction contained 5 bases not matched to a gene. This CDR3 reads CASSQNRGYTEAFF. CDR3 DNA: TGTGCCAGCAGTCAAAACAGGGGGTACACTGAAGCTTTCTTT. The complete variable domain, with remaining parts taken from reference TRBV28 and TRBJ1-1, reads DVKVTQSSRYLVKRTGEKVFLECVQDMDHENMFWYRQDPGLGLRLIYFSYDVKMKEKGDIPEGYSVSREKKERFSLILESASTNQTSMYLCASSQNRGYTEAFFGQGTRLTVV.